This T cell receptor (beta chain) was recorded in a study of blood T cell repertoires in COVID-19. With 5 bases clipped from V and 4 bases from J, the junction kept 7 bases outside the gene matches. CDR3 length: 15 amino acids. Germline CDR1 reads KGHSH; CDR2 reads LQKENI. Clones were read by immunoSEQ multiplex PCR, and TCRdb kept only the in-frame ones, dropping some. The profile shows fewer than 85,000 clones, about three quarters of them singletons. The sample was peripheral blood. The V and J genes are TRBV18 and TRBJ2-1, with 8 bases lining up with TRBD1. This sequence originates from a woman aged 80 or over with active or convalescent COVID-19. The CDR3 reads CASSVGQGLYNEQFF. CDR3 bases: TGTGCCAGCTCAGTAGGACAGGGTCTATACAATGAGCAGTTCTTC.